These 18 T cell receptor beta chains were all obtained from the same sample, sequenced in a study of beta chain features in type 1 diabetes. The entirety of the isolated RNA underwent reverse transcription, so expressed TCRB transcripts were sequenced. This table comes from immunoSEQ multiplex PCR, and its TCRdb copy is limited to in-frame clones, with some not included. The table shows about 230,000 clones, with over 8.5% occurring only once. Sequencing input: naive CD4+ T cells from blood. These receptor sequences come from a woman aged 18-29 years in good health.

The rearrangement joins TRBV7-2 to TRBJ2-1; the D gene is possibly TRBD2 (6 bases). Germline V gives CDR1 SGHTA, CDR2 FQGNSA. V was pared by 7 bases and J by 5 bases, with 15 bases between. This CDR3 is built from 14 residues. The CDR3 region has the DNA TGTGCCAGCACCATTAGCCGGAGGGACAATGAGCAGTTCTTC. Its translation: CASTISRRDNEQFF.

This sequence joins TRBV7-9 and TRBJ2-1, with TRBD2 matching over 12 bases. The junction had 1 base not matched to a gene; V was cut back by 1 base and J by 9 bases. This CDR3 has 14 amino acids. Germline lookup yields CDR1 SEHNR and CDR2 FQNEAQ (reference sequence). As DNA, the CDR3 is TGTGCCAGCAGCTTAGGGACTAGCGGGGCTGAGCAGTTCTTC. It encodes CASSLGTSGAEQFF.

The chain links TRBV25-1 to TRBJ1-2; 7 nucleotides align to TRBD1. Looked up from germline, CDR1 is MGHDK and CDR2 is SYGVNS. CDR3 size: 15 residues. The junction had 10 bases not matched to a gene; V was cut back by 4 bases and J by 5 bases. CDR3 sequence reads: CASSGGQALFYGYTF. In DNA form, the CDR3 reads TGTGCCAGCAGTGGAGGACAGGCTCTCTTTTATGGCTACACCTTC.

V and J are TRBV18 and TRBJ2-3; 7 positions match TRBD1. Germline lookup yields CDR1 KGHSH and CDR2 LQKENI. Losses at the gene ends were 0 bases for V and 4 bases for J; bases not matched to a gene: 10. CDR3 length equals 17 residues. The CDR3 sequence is CASSPPVWGQNSDTQYF. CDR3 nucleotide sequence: TGTGCCAGCTCACCACCGGTTTGGGGACAGAATTCAGATACGCAGTATTTT.

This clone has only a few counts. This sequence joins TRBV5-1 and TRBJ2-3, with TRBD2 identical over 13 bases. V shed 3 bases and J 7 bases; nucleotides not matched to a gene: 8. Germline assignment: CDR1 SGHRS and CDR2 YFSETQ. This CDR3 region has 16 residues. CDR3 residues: CASSSLAGGPGNTQYF. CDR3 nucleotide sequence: TGCGCCAGCAGCTCACTAGCGGGAGGGCCAGGGAATACGCAGTATTTT.

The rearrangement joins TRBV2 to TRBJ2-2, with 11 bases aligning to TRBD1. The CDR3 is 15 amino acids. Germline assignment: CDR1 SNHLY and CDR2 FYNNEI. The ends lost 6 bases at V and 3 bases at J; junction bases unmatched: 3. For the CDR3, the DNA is TGTGCCAGCAGCTGGGGACAGGGGGACACCGGGGAGCTGTTTTTT. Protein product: CASSWGQGDTGELFF.

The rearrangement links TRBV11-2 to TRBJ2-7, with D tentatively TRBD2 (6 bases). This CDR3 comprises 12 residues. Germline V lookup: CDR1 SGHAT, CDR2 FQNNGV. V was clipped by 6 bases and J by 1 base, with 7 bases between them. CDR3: CASRSGSYEQYF. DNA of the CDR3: TGTGCCAGCAGAAGCGGGTCCTACGAGCAGTACTTC. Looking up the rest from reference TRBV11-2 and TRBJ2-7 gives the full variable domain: EAGVAQSPRYKIIEKRQSVAFWCNPISGHATLYWYQQILGQGPKLLIQFQNNGVVDDSQLPKDRFSAERLKGVDSTLKIQPAKLEDSAVYLCASRSGSYEQYFGPGTRLTVT.

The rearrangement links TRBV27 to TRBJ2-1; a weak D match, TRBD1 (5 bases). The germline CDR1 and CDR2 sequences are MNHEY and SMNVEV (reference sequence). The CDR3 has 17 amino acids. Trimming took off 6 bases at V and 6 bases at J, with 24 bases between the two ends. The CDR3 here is CASSPPRRTYIANEQFF. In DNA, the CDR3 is TGTGCCAGCAGCCCCCCCCGTCGGACATACATCGCCAATGAGCAGTTCTTC.

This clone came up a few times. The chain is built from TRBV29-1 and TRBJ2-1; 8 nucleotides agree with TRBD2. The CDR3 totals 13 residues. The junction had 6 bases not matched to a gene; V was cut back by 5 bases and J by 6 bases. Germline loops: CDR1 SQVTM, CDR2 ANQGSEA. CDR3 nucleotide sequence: TGCAGCGTTAGCGGGAGACTTGGCAATGAGCAGTTCTTC. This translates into CSVSGRLGNEQFF.

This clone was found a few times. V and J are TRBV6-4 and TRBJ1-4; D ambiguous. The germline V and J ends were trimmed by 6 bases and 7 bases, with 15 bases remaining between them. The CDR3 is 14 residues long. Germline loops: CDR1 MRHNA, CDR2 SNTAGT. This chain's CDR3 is CASRRPRGSEKLFF. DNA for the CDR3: TGTGCCAGCAGGCGGCCTAGAGGGAGTGAAAAACTGTTTTTT.

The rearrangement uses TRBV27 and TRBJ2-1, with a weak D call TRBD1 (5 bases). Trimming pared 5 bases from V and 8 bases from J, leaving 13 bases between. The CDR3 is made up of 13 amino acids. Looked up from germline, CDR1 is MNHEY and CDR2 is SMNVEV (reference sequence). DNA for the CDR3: TGTGCCAGCAGTGCAAGGCGCAGGGATGAGCAGTTCTTC. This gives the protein CASSARRRDEQFF.

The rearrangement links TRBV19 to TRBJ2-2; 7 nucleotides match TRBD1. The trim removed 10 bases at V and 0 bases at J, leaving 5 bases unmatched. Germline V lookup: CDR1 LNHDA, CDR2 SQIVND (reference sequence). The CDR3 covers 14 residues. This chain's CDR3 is CATRDSTNTGELFF. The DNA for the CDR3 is TGTGCCACCAGGGACAGCACGAACACCGGGGAGCTGTTTTTT.

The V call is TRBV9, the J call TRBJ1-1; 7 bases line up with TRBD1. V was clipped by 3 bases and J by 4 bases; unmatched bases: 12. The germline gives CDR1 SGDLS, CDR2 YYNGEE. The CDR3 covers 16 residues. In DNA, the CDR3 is TGTGCCAGCAGCGAGAAAGGGGGCGGTGTAGGCACTGAAGCTTTCTTT. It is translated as CASSEKGGGVGTEAFF. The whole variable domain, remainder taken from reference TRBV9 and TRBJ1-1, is DSGVTQTPKHLITATGQRVTLRCSPRSGDLSVYWYQQSLDQGLQFLIQYYNGEERAKGNILERFSAQQFPDLHSELNLSSLELGDSALYFCASSEKGGGVGTEAFFGQGTRLTVV.

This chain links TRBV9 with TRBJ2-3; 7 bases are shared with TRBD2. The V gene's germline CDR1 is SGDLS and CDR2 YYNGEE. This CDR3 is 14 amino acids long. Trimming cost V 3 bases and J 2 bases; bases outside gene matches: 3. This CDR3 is CASSEGLITDTQYF. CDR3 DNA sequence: TGTGCCAGCAGCGAGGGACTAATCACAGATACGCAGTATTTT.

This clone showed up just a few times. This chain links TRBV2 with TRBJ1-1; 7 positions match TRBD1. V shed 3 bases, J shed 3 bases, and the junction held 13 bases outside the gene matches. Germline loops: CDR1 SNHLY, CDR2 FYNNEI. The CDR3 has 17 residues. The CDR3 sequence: CASSDAATGQSYTEAFF. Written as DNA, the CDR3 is TGTGCCAGCAGTGATGCGGCGACAGGGCAAAGTTACACTGAAGCTTTCTTT.

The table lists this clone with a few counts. CDR3 sequence reads: CASSVWTSGRADNEQFF. CDR3 DNA sequence: TGTGCCAGCAGCGTCTGGACTAGCGGGAGGGCCGACAATGAGCAGTTCTTC. The rearrangement joins TRBV7-6 to TRBJ2-1, with TRBD2 matching 15 bases. The trim removed 5 bases at V and 5 bases at J, leaving 7 bases unmatched. From germline, CDR1 is SGHVS and CDR2 FNYEAQ. This CDR3 spans 17 amino acids.

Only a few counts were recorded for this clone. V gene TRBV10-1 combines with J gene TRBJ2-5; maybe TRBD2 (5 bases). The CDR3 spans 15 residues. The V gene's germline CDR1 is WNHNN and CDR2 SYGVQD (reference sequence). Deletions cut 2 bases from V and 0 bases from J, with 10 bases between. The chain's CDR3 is CASSEGGGNQETQYF. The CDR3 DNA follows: TGCGCCAGCAGTGAGGGTGGAGGAAACCAAGAGACCCAGTACTTC.

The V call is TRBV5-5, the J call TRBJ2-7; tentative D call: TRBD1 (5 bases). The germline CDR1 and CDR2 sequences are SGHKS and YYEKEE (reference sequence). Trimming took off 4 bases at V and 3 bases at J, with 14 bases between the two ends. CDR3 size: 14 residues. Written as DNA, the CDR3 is TGTGCCAGCAGCCTACGGAGACAGTTCTACGAGCAGTACTTC. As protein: CASSLRRQFYEQYF.